These 10 T cell receptor beta chains share one sample of origin, sequenced in a study of T cell responses to AZD1222 COVID-19 vaccine. Clones were read by immunoSEQ multiplex PCR, and TCRdb kept only the in-frame ones, dropping some. The sample holds 130,000 or so clones, roughly 93% seen once. The input for sequencing was peripheral blood, taken on day 0 of AZD1222 vaccination. These receptors originate from an adult in good health.

The chain uses TRBV7-2 and TRBJ1-3; D unclear. The CDR3 runs to 15 residues. Germline values: CDR1 SGHTA, CDR2 FQGNSA. V lost 1 base to trimming and J lost 0 bases, with 7 bases between them. The CDR3 DNA is TGTGCCAGCAGCTTAGGGGGTTACTCTGGAAACACCATATATTTT. This translates into CASSLGGYSGNTIYF.

The chain joins TRBV3-1 (or the pseudogene TRBV3-2) to TRBJ1-5; TRBD1 matches 8 bases. The CDR3 is 15 amino acids. The V segment lost 4 bases and the J segment 1 base; nucleotides outside the gene matches: 3. The germline V gene encodes CDR1 LGHDT and CDR2 YNNKEL (reference sequence). CDR3 nucleotides: TGTGCCAGCAGCCGAGACAGGGGCAGCAATCAGCCCCAGCATTTT. This sequence encodes CASSRDRGSNQPQHF.

In its sample, this clone was seen once. The chain recombines TRBV11-2 with TRBJ1-2; D might be TRBD1 (5 bases). The ends were cut back, 0 bases at V and 4 bases at J, with 15 bases in the middle. The germline gives CDR1 SGHAT, CDR2 FQNNGV. There are 16 residues in the CDR3. The CDR3 DNA is TGTGCCAGCAGCTTAGATCGACAGCCTCCTCCCTATGGCTACACCTTC. Protein sequence: CASSLDRQPPPYGYTF.

This clone has a single count. V is TRBV6-5 and J is TRBJ1-1, with D hard to call. Germline CDR1 reads MNHEY; CDR2 reads SVGAGI. This CDR3 is built from 14 residues. Trimming left V 11 bases short and J 0 bases short, with 16 bases between. The CDR3 region is CASRGSLMNTEAFF. CDR3 DNA sequence: TGTGCCTCCCGCGGGTCGCTAATGAACACTGAAGCTTTCTTT.

The rearrangement joins TRBV7-6 to TRBJ2-7, with D unresolved. Germline V gene data show CDR1 as SGHVS and CDR2 as FNYEAQ. CDR3 length equals 11 residues. Trimming took off 5 bases at V and 6 bases at J, with 8 bases between the two ends. CDR3: CASSPNTEQYF. CDR3 sequence (DNA): TGTGCCAGCAGCCCAAATACCGAGCAGTACTTC.

V gene TRBV3-1 (or the pseudogene TRBV3-2) combines with J gene TRBJ2-7; TRBD2 is a possible D gene (5 bases). V was pared by 4 bases and J by 5 bases, with 9 bases between. The germline V gene encodes CDR1 LGHDT and CDR2 YNNKEL (reference sequence). CDR3 length: 12 amino acids. The CDR3 region is CASSRGRHEQYF. The CDR3 DNA is TGTGCCAGCAGCCGAGGGAGACACGAGCAGTACTTC.

The chain couples TRBV5-6 to TRBJ2-5; D gene unclear. The V and J ends lost 4 bases and 3 bases respectively, with 13 bases between them. The length of the CDR3 is 14 residues. Per the germline V gene, CDR1 is SGHDT and CDR2 is YYEEEE. The CDR3 loop reads CASSQLIEEETQYF. In nucleotides, the CDR3 is TGTGCCAGCAGCCAATTGATAGAGGAAGAGACCCAGTACTTC.

The gene calls are TRBV18 and TRBJ2-7, with 8 bases identical to TRBD1. The CDR3 is made up of 16 amino acids. CDR1 KGHSH and CDR2 LQKENI come from the germline V gene. J gave up 3 bases and V 4 bases, and 11 bases lay outside the gene matches. The CDR3 DNA reads TGTGCCAGCTCACATAACAGGGGGGAGGCCGACTACGAGCAGTACTTC. Translated, it gives CASSHNRGEADYEQYF.

J is TRBJ1-5 and V is TRBV2; maybe TRBD1 (6 bases). The CDR3 covers 16 residues. CDR1 is SNHLY and CDR2 is FYNNEI in the germline V gene. V dropped 2 bases and J dropped 2 bases, with 13 bases sitting between them. CDR3 residues: CASSENPGVGNQPQHF. The CDR3 DNA is TGTGCCAGCAGTGAAAACCCAGGGGTCGGCAATCAGCCCCAGCATTTT.

This chain uses TRBV7-8 with TRBJ2-3; D is possibly TRBD2 (5 bases). Germline-derived CDR1 and CDR2 are SGHVS and FQNEAQ. The V and J ends lost 4 bases and 4 bases respectively, with 18 bases between them. This CDR3 is 16 amino acids long. This CDR3 is CASSSSRLARADTQYF. DNA for the CDR3: TGTGCCAGCAGCTCTTCTCGTTTAGCGCGGGCAGATACGCAGTATTTT.